These 22 T cell receptor beta chains were all obtained from the same sample, sequenced in a study of T cells in Graves' hyperthyroidism and ophthalmopathy. Amplified regions were TCR beta CDR3 sequences from RNA transcripts. In the first-round RT-PCR of the TCR CDR3, the HTBI primer set was used. TCRdb reanalysed the multiplex PCR reads using MiXCR and keeps one entry per CDR3 protein. This table has 350,000 to 400,000 distinct CDR3 sequences, over 11% appearing once. What was sequenced was blood. Receptor source: a woman in her sixties or seventies with Graves' hyperthyroidism.

This clonotype was counted many times. The V call is TRBV6-1, the J call TRBJ1-5, with D hard to call. The CDR3 runs 12 residues. Germline loops: CDR1 MNHNS, CDR2 SASEGT. V dropped 7 bases and J dropped 4 bases, with 8 bases sitting between them. The CDR3 DNA sequence: TGTGCCAGCACGAGGCTTAATCAGCCCCAGCATTTT. Its translation: CASTRLNQPQHF.

V is TRBV4-2 and J is TRBJ2-7; D perhaps matches TRBD2 (5 bases). CDR3 length: 13 amino acids. Trimming left V 1 base short and J 3 bases short, with 7 bases between. Per the germline V gene, CDR1 is LGHNA and CDR2 is YNFKEQ. CDR3 protein: CASSQGTGYEQYF. The CDR3 DNA sequence: TGTGCCAGCAGCCAAGGGACTGGCTACGAGCAGTACTTC.

This clonotype was observed at least ten times. A much larger clone is a single base away; this may be a read error. The chain uses TRBV11-3 and TRBJ2-7; D is unclear. Germline CDR1 SGHNT, CDR2 YENEEA. Deletions cut 0 bases from V and 0 bases from J, with 9 bases between. The CDR3 is made up of 15 amino acids. The CDR3 DNA follows: TGTGCCAGCAGCTTAGATGGACGGACCTCCTACGAGCAGTACTTC. It is translated as CASSLDGRTSYEQYF.

At least ten counts were recorded for this clonotype. The CDR3, as DNA: TGCAGCGTTGAGACGGCGGTAGGGAACATTCAGTACTTC. It yields the protein CSVETAVGNIQYF. V usage is TRBV29-1 and J usage is TRBJ2-4; D is uncertain. V was shortened by 3 bases and J by 7 bases, with 13 bases between the two germline ends. The CDR3 runs to 13 residues. CDR1 and CDR2 (germline): SQVTM, ANQGSEA.

This clonotype was seen many times. The chain combines TRBV29-1 with TRBJ2-3; D gene ambiguous. Trimming shortened V by 6 bases and J by 2 bases, and 12 bases separated the two germline ends. Germline CDR1 SQVTM, CDR2 ANQGSEA. The CDR3 spans 13 residues. The CDR3 bases are TGCAGCGTCCCCGACACCAACACAGATACGCAGTATTTT. It specifies CSVPDTNTDTQYF.

This clonotype showed up many times. This rearrangement joins TRBV2 to TRBJ1-4; 8 nucleotides match TRBD1. Trimming removed 6 bases from V and 8 bases from J; junction bases left unmatched: 2. This CDR3 spans 12 amino acids. CDR1 is SNHLY, CDR2 FYNNEI, per germline. The CDR3 DNA is TGTGCCAGCAGGGGACAGGAGGAAAAACTGTTTTTT. Protein product: CASRGQEEKLFF.

The chain couples TRBV20-1 to TRBJ2-5; either TRBD1 or TRBD2 may supply D (5 bases each). Germline-derived CDR1 and CDR2 are DFQATT and SNEGSKA (reference sequence). CDR3 length: 11 residues. Trimming cost V 6 bases and J 4 bases, with 9 bases left between them. CDR3 sequence reads: CSAVRGETQYF. CDR3 DNA sequence: TGCAGTGCCGTGAGGGGAGAGACCCAGTACTTC.

In its sample, this clonotype was seen many times. V usage is TRBV5-1 and J usage is TRBJ2-1; D remains unclear. Trimming cost V 4 bases and J 11 bases, with 13 bases left between them. The CDR3 covers 12 residues. Germline V gene sequence: CDR1 SGHRS, CDR2 YFSETQ. The CDR3 is CASSRFGRKQFF. The DNA of the CDR3 is TGCGCCAGCAGCCGTTTCGGAAGAAAGCAGTTCTTC.

The sample holds many counts of this clonotype. The chain combines TRBV12-3 or TRBV12-4 with TRBJ2-1; TRBD1 aligns across 9 bases. The J segment lost 7 bases and the V segment lost 7 bases, leaving 8 bases of the junction unmatched. CDR3 length: 14 amino acids. CDR3: CASKDRGLRNEQFF. The CDR3 coding sequence is TGTGCCAGCAAAGACAGGGGGTTGAGGAATGAGCAGTTCTTC.

This clonotype was picked up many times. The chain couples TRBV12-3 or TRBV12-4 to TRBJ2-7; no definite D call. The CDR3 covers 12 residues. V was pared by 3 bases and J by 4 bases, with 7 bases between. Here the CDR3 reads CASSFGGYEQYF. Written as DNA, the CDR3 is TGTGCCAGCAGTTTCGGTGGTTACGAGCAGTACTTC.

This clonotype was counted ten times or more. V usage is TRBV6-1 and J usage is TRBJ2-5; unclear D gene. This CDR3 region has 11 residues. Germline CDR1 is MNHNS and CDR2 is SASEGT. With 7 bases removed from V and 5 bases from J, the gap between germline ends came to 8 bases. CDR3: CASTRRETQYF. In DNA form, the CDR3 reads TGTGCCAGCACCCGGCGGGAGACCCAGTACTTC.

This clonotype appeared a few times. The V gene is TRBV24-1, the J gene TRBJ1-5; TRBD1 is a possible D gene (5 bases). The ends were cut back, 6 bases at V and 4 bases at J, with 15 bases in the middle. Germline CDR1 and CDR2: KGHDR and SFDVKD. This CDR3 has 15 residues. The CDR3 DNA sequence: TGTGCCACCAGTTCCGGGACCGATGTAAATCAGCCCCAGCATTTT. Its protein product is CATSSGTDVNQPQHF.

This clonotype was seen at least ten times. This sequence joins TRBV12-3 or TRBV12-4 and TRBJ2-7; either TRBD1 or TRBD2 may supply D (6 bases each). The CDR3 has 16 residues. V gave up 0 bases and J gave up 6 bases, with 18 bases separating them. The CDR3 nucleotides read TGTGCCAGCAGTTTAGCGCCCGGGGGCGGAAAGGGCGAGCAGTACTTC. Protein product: CASSLAPGGGKGEQYF.

This clonotype was recorded many times. The J gene is TRBJ1-1, the V gene TRBV6-1; unclear D gene. CDR1 and CDR2 from the germline V gene are MNHNS and SASEGT. The CDR3 covers 13 residues. V lost 2 bases, J lost 4 bases, and 8 bases lay in between. The CDR3 DNA is TGTGCCAGCAGTGAAATTAGGGTCACTGAAGCTTTCTTT. Amino acids: CASSEIRVTEAFF.

At least ten counts were recorded for this clonotype. The V and J genes are TRBV11-2 and TRBJ2-1, with D perhaps given as TRBD1 or TRBD2 (5 bases each). V lost 5 bases and J lost 3, with 17 bases in between. The CDR3 runs 16 residues. Germline CDR1 is SGHAT and CDR2 is FQNNGV. Here the CDR3 DNA reads TGTGCCAGCAGCCGCCAGCCCGGGACGGTCTACAATGAGCAGTTCTTC. The encoded protein is CASSRQPGTVYNEQFF.

This clonotype was seen repeatedly, ten times or more. V usage is TRBV7-6 and J usage is TRBJ2-6; D gene uncertain. CDR1 is SGHVS, CDR2 FNYEAQ, per germline. This CDR3 region has 15 residues. The V gene lost 3 bases and the J gene lost 0 bases, with 6 bases spanning the gap. The CDR3, as DNA: TGTGCCAGCAGCTTCATCCACTCTGGGGCCAACGTCCTGACTTTC. This encodes CASSFIHSGANVLTF.

On this clonotype itself: A much larger clone is a single base away; this may be a read error. The J gene is TRBJ2-5, the V gene TRBV6-2 or TRBV6-3, with 7 bases that match TRBD1. CDR1 and CDR2 (germline): MNHEY, SVGEGT. The CDR3 extends over 15 amino acids. V dropped 2 bases and J dropped 5; count of bases not matched to a gene: 8. The CDR3 sequence: CASSYPTGAAETQYF. The CDR3 coding sequence is TGTGCCAGCAGTTACCCTACAGGGGCTGCGGAGACCCAGTACTTC.

This clonotype was seen at least ten times. V gene TRBV7-3 combines with J gene TRBJ2-7; D gene uncertain. Germline CDR1 and CDR2: SGHTA and FQGTGA. There are 13 residues in the CDR3. With 3 bases removed from V and 3 bases from J, the gap between germline ends came to 9 bases. The chain's CDR3 is CASSLGPDYEQYF. The DNA for the CDR3 is TGTGCCAGCAGCTTGGGCCCTGACTACGAGCAGTACTTC. Complete variable domain (other parts from reference TRBV7-3 and TRBJ2-7): GAGVSQTPSNKVTEKGKYVELRCDPISGHTALYWYRQSLGQGPEFLIYFQGTGAADDSGLPNDRFFAVRPEGSVSTLKIQRTERGDSAVYLCASSLGPDYEQYFGPGTRLTVT.

This clonotype was observed a few times. This chain connects TRBV20-1 to TRBJ2-7; 7 bases agree with TRBD2. CDR3 size: 16 residues. Per germline, CDR1 DFQATT and CDR2 SNEGSKA (reference sequence). J was trimmed by 1 base and V by 4 bases; bases with no gene match: 13. The CDR3 bases are TGCAGTGCTATAAAGGTGGGCGGGAGTAGGTCCTACGAGCAGTACTTC. Translated, it gives CSAIKVGGSRSYEQYF.

The CDR3: CASSPAGEGEKLFF. The DNA of the CDR3 is TGTGCCAGCAGTCCTGCTGGGGAAGGTGAAAAACTGTTTTTT. The V and J genes are TRBV6-2 or TRBV6-3 and TRBJ1-4; D not certain. The CDR3 runs to 14 residues. V dropped 5 bases and J dropped 7 bases, with 14 bases sitting between them. Per the germline V gene, CDR1 is MNHEY and CDR2 is SVGEGT.

This clonotype was detected ten times or more. The CDR3 reads CASSIRGGDRGREQYF. CDR3 in DNA: TGTGCCAGTAGTATACGGGGCGGGGACAGGGGACGCGAGCAGTACTTC. This chain links TRBV19 with TRBJ2-7; TRBD1 matches at 10 bases. CDR3 length: 16 residues. V shed 2 bases and J 6 bases; nucleotides not matched to a gene: 10. The germline gives CDR1 LNHDA, CDR2 SQIVND (reference sequence).

The chain employs TRBV29-1 and TRBJ1-2; 7 nucleotides match TRBD1. CDR3 size: 14 residues. After removal of 6 bases from V and 4 bases from J, the junction contained 11 bases not matched to a gene. Germline V gives CDR1 SQVTM, CDR2 ANQGSEA. CDR3 bases: TGCAGCGTGCTCTTTAGGGGGCGCGGCTATGGCTACACCTTC. Protein sequence: CSVLFRGRGYGYTF.